A selection of T cell receptor beta chains follows, all from one sample in a study of T cells in Graves' hyperthyroidism and ophthalmopathy. TCRdb used MiXCR to reprocess the multiplex PCR reads, holding one entry per CDR3 protein. The data show 300,000 to 450,000 distinct CDR3 sequences, with about a sixth seen just once and roughly 25% held by the top ten. What was sequenced was blood. The source of these receptors is a woman aged 18-30 years with Graves' hyperthyroidism that later progressed to Graves' ophthalmopathy. Both conserved end residues are part of each CDR3. Fields, in order: J gene, D gene, clone size, V gene, CDR3 DNA, CDR3 protein. The D gene is left open where the match is weak. Part of the rows lack a size; the others show once, few, many or a class for expanded clones.

J: TRBJ2-1; D: .; size: many; V: TRBV20-1; DNA: TGCAGCCCCATGGATGAGCAGTTCTTC; CDR3: CSPMDEQFF
J: TRBJ1-5; D: .; size: .; V: TRBV20-1; DNA: TGCAGTGCTAGGTTGCGGGGGGCTACTCAGCCCCGGCATTTT; CDR3: CSARLRGATQPRHF
J: TRBJ1-1; D: .; size: many; V: TRBV24-1; DNA: TGTGCCACCAGCAGCGGGACCCACATGAACACTGAAGCTTTCTTT; CDR3: CATSSGTHMNTEAFF
J: TRBJ2-7; D: TRBD1; size: .; V: TRBV4-1; DNA: TGCGCCAGCAGCCGACCGGGACAGGGAAAACCCTACGAGCAGTACTTC; CDR3: CASSRPGQGKPYEQYF
J: TRBJ2-6; D: .; size: many; V: TRBV29-1; DNA: TGCAGCGTGATTATACAGGGAGTTGGGGCCAACGTCCTGACTTTC; CDR3: CSVIIQGVGANVLTF
J: TRBJ1-4; D: TRBD1; size: many; V: TRBV6-1; DNA: TGTGCCAGCAGCTCAAGGGGACAGGGGATGGAAAAACTGTTTTTT; CDR3: CASSSRGQGMEKLFF
J: TRBJ2-5; D: .; size: once; V: TRBV5-1; DNA: TGCGCCAGTACGAGTTTGGCATCCCAAGAGACCCAGTACTTC; CDR3: CASTSLASQETQYF
J: TRBJ2-3; D: .; size: many; V: TRBV10-1; DNA: TGCGCCAGCAGTGAGTCGAAGGCCGGTACGCAGTATTTT; CDR3: CASSESKAGTQYF
J: TRBJ2-5; D: TRBD2; size: many; V: TRBV28; DNA: TGTGCCAGCAGGCGTACTAGCGGGAGGTACGAGACCCAGTACTTC; CDR3: CASRRTSGRYETQYF
J: TRBJ1-6; D: .; size: many; V: TRBV20-1; DNA: TGCAGTGCAACCGGGACCAACAATTCACCCCTCCACTTT; CDR3: CSATGTNNSPLHF
J: TRBJ2-5; D: TRBD1; size: many; V: TRBV7-9; DNA: TGTGCCTGTTCTCAGGGGGCCATAGAGACCCAGTACTTC; CDR3: CACSQGAIETQYF
J: TRBJ1-1; D: .; size: many; V: TRBV7-9; DNA: TGTGCCAGCAGCGAAGTTTTAGGGGTCACTGAAGCTTTCTTT; CDR3: CASSEVLGVTEAFF
J: TRBJ2-2; D: .; size: .; V: TRBV7-9; DNA: TGTGCCAGCAGCCGCGGGGAGCTGTTTTTT; CDR3: CASSRGELFF
J: TRBJ1-5; D: .; size: few; V: TRBV6-5; DNA: TGTGCCAGCAGTTACGGGTATAGCAATCAGCCCCAGCATTTT; CDR3: CASSYGYSNQPQHF
J: TRBJ2-1; D: .; size: .; V: TRBV19; DNA: TGTGCCAGTAGTATAGCGGGAGTCGGCGATGAGCAGTTCTTC; CDR3: CASSIAGVGDEQFF
J: TRBJ2-7; D: .; size: .; V: TRBV7-6; DNA: TGTGCCAGCAGCTTTGAGTACGGGGGCCAAACCTACGAGCAGTACTTC; CDR3: CASSFEYGGQTYEQYF
J: TRBJ2-7; D: TRBD2; size: few; V: TRBV20-1; DNA: TGCAGTGCTAGATGGGCGGGGGGCCAACCCTACGAGCAGTACTTC; CDR3: CSARWAGGQPYEQYF
J: TRBJ2-7; D: TRBD2; size: many; V: TRBV28; DNA: TGTGCCAGCAGTTTAACTAGCGGGAGCGGCTACGAGCAGTACTTC; CDR3: CASSLTSGSGYEQYF
J: TRBJ2-1; D: TRBD2; size: .; V: TRBV10-3; DNA: TGTGCCATCAGTGATGGGACTAGCCGTGGGACTGAGCAGTTCTTC; CDR3: CAISDGTSRGTEQFF
J: TRBJ2-1; D: .; size: many; V: TRBV3-1; DNA: TGTGCCAGCAGCCAAGAGATACGGACAGACTTAAACTCCTACAATGAGCAGTTCTTC; CDR3: CASSQEIRTDLNSYNEQFF
J: TRBJ2-1; D: TRBD2; size: few; V: TRBV10-1; DNA: TGCGCCAGCAGTGATACGGGAGATCGCGGGGGCTCCTACAATGAGCAGTTCTTC; CDR3: CASSDTGDRGGSYNEQFF
J: TRBJ2-3; D: .; size: few; V: TRBV2; DNA: TGTGCCAGCCAATTTAAAGGGGACACCTTGGTTCGGCAGTATTTT; CDR3: CASQFKGDTLVRQYF
J: TRBJ1-6; D: TRBD1; size: few; V: TRBV28; DNA: TGTGCCAGCAGTAGGATGGGACAGGGAAGAGTTCCCCTCCACTTT; CDR3: CASSRMGQGRVPLHF
J: TRBJ2-1; D: .; size: .; V: TRBV2; DNA: TGTGCCAGCAGCAAAGGGATTAAGGGTGAGCAGTTCTTC; CDR3: CASSKGIKGEQFF
J: TRBJ2-1; D: .; size: .; V: TRBV19; DNA: TGTGCCAGTAGTATCAGGGGAGGAGAGACTAGCCCCTACAATGAGCAGTTCTTC; CDR3: CASSIRGGETSPYNEQFF